The next 16 T cell receptor beta chains were all read from a single sample in a study of shared clonotypes between healthy human individuals. Method: immunoSEQ multiplex PCR; TCRdb's copy keeps in-frame clones and lacks some. The sample records about 1.5 million clones, 98% being singletons. Sequencing input: naive CD4+ T cells sorted from blood. Subset denoted: CD45RA+ positively selected. The receptors shown here come from a man aged 25 to 45 in good health.

CDR3 in amino acids: CASSMAGLEQYF. CDR3 DNA: TGTGCCAGTAGTATGGCGGGGTTGGAGCAGTACTTC. The rearrangement links TRBV19 to TRBJ2-7, with D maybe TRBD2 (6 bases). Germline-derived CDR1 and CDR2 are LNHDA and SQIVND (reference sequence). Deletions cut 3 bases from V and 7 bases from J, with 10 bases between. The CDR3 runs to 12 residues.

The table lists this clone with a count of one. The chain recombines TRBV5-1 with TRBJ1-3; a weak D match, TRBD1 (5 bases). Germline V gene data show CDR1 as SGHRS and CDR2 as YFSETQ. With 4 bases removed from V and 0 bases from J, the gap between germline ends came to 14 bases. The CDR3 runs 16 residues. The CDR3, as DNA: TGCGCCAGCAGCAACCTGGGACTGCTCTCTGGAAACACCATATATTTT. Amino acids: CASSNLGLLSGNTIYF.

This chain uses TRBV27 with TRBJ2-5; a possible D gene is TRBD2 (6 bases). This CDR3 region has 15 residues. V lost 6 bases and J lost 4, with 18 bases in between. CDR1 and CDR2 from the germline V gene are MNHEY and SMNVEV (reference sequence). The CDR3 DNA is TGTGCCAGCAGGCCCCGGAGGGATTTCCGAGAGACCCAGTACTTC. Amino acid sequence: CASRPRRDFRETQYF.

Concerning this clone itself: At one of its ends the junction is not consistent with the germline gene, which may arise from a read error. The chain links TRBV5-4 to TRBJ2-3, with 9 nucleotides matching TRBD2. Germline CDR1 reads SGHNT; CDR2 reads YYREEE (reference sequence). This CDR3 spans 14 amino acids. CDR3 amino acids: CASSLPSGTDTQYF. The CDR3 nucleotides are TGTGCCAGCAGCCTTCCTAGCGGGACAGATACACAGTATTTT.

The rearrangement uses TRBV6-5 and TRBJ2-3; D is uncertain. This CDR3 region has 14 residues. In germline, CDR1 is MNHEY, CDR2 SVGAGI. The V end lost 0 bases, the J end lost 2 bases, and 6 bases lay between the germline ends. This chain's CDR3 is CASSYSTATDTQYF. CDR3 bases: TGTGCCAGCAGTTACTCTACAGCCACAGATACGCAGTATTTT.

This clone was seen only once. The rearrangement links TRBV7-2 to TRBJ2-7, with TRBD2 matching 7 bases. CDR3 length equals 14 residues. The V gene's germline CDR1 is SGHTA and CDR2 FQGNSA. The V gene end was trimmed by 2 bases and the J gene end by 9 bases; junction bases not matched to a gene: 10. CDR3 region: CASSLSLAVAGQYF. DNA of the CDR3: TGTGCCAGCAGCTTATCCCTAGCGGTAGCAGGGCAGTACTTC.

This clone was seen once. The chain carries TRBV9 and TRBJ2-2; 10 nucleotides align to TRBD1. Germline V gives CDR1 SGDLS, CDR2 YYNGEE. V lost 4 bases, J lost 5 bases, and 5 bases stayed unmatched. There are 15 residues in the CDR3. The CDR3 DNA reads as TGTGCCAGCAGCATCCGGGACAGGGGTACCGGGGAGCTGTTTTTT. This gives the protein CASSIRDRGTGELFF.

The genes are TRBV4-1 and TRBJ2-7, with D possibly TRBD2 on 5 matching bases. V was trimmed by 0 bases and J by 3 bases, leaving 15 bases between them. The CDR3 is made up of 16 amino acids. The germline V gene has CDR1 MGHRA and CDR2 YSYEKL. In nucleotides, the CDR3 is TGCGCCAGCAGCCAAGAAGAAGGGTTTGGGAGCTACGAGCAGTACTTC. It is translated as CASSQEEGFGSYEQYF.

The rearrangement joins TRBV19 to TRBJ2-6, with D perhaps matching TRBD1 (5 bases). V lost 5 bases, J lost 0 bases, and 14 bases lay in between. Germline lookup yields CDR1 LNHDA and CDR2 SQIVND (reference sequence). This CDR3 spans 17 amino acids. The CDR3 is CASSPWGVSSGANVLTF. DNA for the CDR3: TGTGCCAGTAGTCCATGGGGCGTCAGCTCTGGGGCCAACGTCCTGACTTTC.

This chain links TRBV28 with TRBJ2-1; D is uncertain. Between the trimmed V and J ends, which lost 6 bases and 10 bases, there was a span of 13 bases. In germline, CDR1 is MDHEN, CDR2 SYDVKM. The CDR3 sequence is 12 residues long. The CDR3: CASSTNLREQFF. The CDR3 bases are TGTGCCAGCAGCACCAATTTGAGAGAGCAGTTCTTC.

The chain carries TRBV9 and TRBJ2-2; D is perhaps TRBD1 or TRBD2 (5 bases each). Trimming took off 0 bases at V and 5 bases at J, with 14 bases between the two ends. Germline assignment: CDR1 SGDLS and CDR2 YYNGEE. The CDR3 contains 16 residues. This CDR3 reads CASSVAGTRNTGELFF. CDR3 sequence (DNA): TGTGCCAGCAGCGTAGCAGGGACGAGGAATACCGGGGAGCTGTTTTTT.

V and J are TRBV5-4 and TRBJ2-3; 9 positions match TRBD1. V dropped 4 bases and J dropped 5; count of bases not matched to a gene: 11. The CDR3 runs 16 residues. Germline V gene data show CDR1 as SGHNT and CDR2 as YYREEE (reference sequence). The chain's CDR3 is CASSGPGQGSIDTQYF. The CDR3 DNA reads TGTGCCAGCAGCGGACCGGGACAGGGAAGTATAGATACGCAGTATTTT.

The chain employs TRBV5-4 and TRBJ2-5, with D perhaps matching TRBD2 (6 bases). CDR3 length equals 15 residues. V lost 1 base and J 4 bases, leaving 14 bases between the germline ends. Germline CDR1 reads SGHNT; CDR2 reads YYREEE (reference sequence). The CDR3 protein is CASSLSMGGAETQYF. In DNA form, the CDR3 reads TGTGCCAGCAGCTTGTCAATGGGAGGTGCAGAGACCCAGTACTTC. The variable domain in full, completed from reference TRBV5-4 and TRBJ2-5, reads ETGVTQSPTHLIKTRGQQVTLRCSSQSGHNTVSWYQQALGQGPQFIFQYYREEENGRGNFPPRFSGLQFPNYSSELNVNALELDDSALYLCASSLSMGGAETQYFGPGTRLLVL.

V usage is TRBV27 and J usage is TRBJ2-5; D remains ambiguous. The germline CDR1 and CDR2 sequences are MNHEY and SMNVEV (reference sequence). V gave up 6 bases and J gave up 2 bases, with 4 bases separating them. This CDR3 is 11 amino acids long. The CDR3 here is CASSRQETQYF. The CDR3 DNA reads as TGTGCCAGCAGCCGTCAAGAGACCCAGTACTTC.

This clone has just one count. This chain joins TRBV7-8 and TRBJ1-2; maybe TRBD1 (6 bases). The V gene's germline CDR1 is SGHVS and CDR2 FQNEAQ. V lost 5 bases to trimming and J lost 5 bases, with 15 bases between them. This CDR3 region has 14 residues. The CDR3 loop is CASSTGMGTYGYTF. CDR3 DNA: TGTGCCAGCAGCACAGGGATGGGCACATATGGCTACACCTTC.

V gene TRBV28 combines with J gene TRBJ1-5; no definite D call. The CDR3 sequence is 12 residues long. From germline, CDR1 is MDHEN and CDR2 SYDVKM. Trimming cost V 4 bases and J 8 bases, with 9 bases left between them. CDR3 sequence reads: CASSSRLKPQHF. The CDR3 DNA reads as TGTGCCAGCAGTTCCCGGTTGAAGCCCCAGCATTTT.